The source of this T cell receptor (beta chain) is a study of identifying expanded T cells in peripheral blood. Collection occurred without any documented infections or immune events in donors. Overall study findings and caveats: Across healthy donors, higher total template counts meant significantly greater two-week count variance. Differentially abundant clones: around 1.2 between replicates, 16.4 at around 15 days, roughly 18 at four.

Method: immunoSEQ multiplex PCR; TCRdb's copy keeps in-frame clones and lacks some. This sample carries about 89,000 clones, about nine tenths of them seen once, and the ten largest clones take around 3.6%. This clone was seen a handful of times. The antigen is not known. CDR1 is MNHNS and CDR2 is SASEGT in the germline V gene. The length of the CDR3 is 15 residues. The V segment lost 5 bases and the J segment 4 bases; nucleotides outside the gene matches: 6. V usage is TRBV6-1 and J usage is TRBJ2-3; 10 bases align to TRBD2. This TCR derives from a person aged 18 to 75 in good health. Material for sequencing was blood. Here the CDR3 reads CASSSSAGGSDTQYF. In DNA form, the CDR3 reads TGTGCCAGCAGTTCGTCAGCGGGAGGGTCAGATACGCAGTATTTT.